The sample holds many counts of the clone carrying this TCR beta chain. The target antigen is unknown. V trimming: 1 base; J trimming: 3 bases; junction bases outside the gene matches: 6. This CDR3 contains 17 residues. Germline V gene sequence: CDR1 MNHEY, CDR2 SMNVEV (reference sequence). This entry belongs to a study of T cells in Graves' hyperthyroidism and ophthalmopathy. Study-level findings and limits: Separation of ophthalmopathy from stable hyperthyroidism was achieved by a 13 V-J model.

Patients with ophthalmopathy all had a Clinical Activity Score of at least 3, a NOSPECS grade of at least 4 and duration under 3 months. Clinicians diagnosed patients from clinical symptoms, serum thyroxine and TRAb, thyroid ultrasound and orbital computed tomography. From more than 8 ml of fresh peripheral blood, PBMCs were isolated. Researchers amplified the TCR beta CDR3 regions from RNA transcripts. During a first-round RT-PCR of the TCR CDR3, the HTBI primer set was used. TCRdb re-called the multiplex PCR reads with MiXCR, one entry per CDR3 protein. The sample includes over 400,000 distinct CDR3 sequences, roughly 14% of them seen just once.

The receptor's source is a man between 18 and 29 years old with Graves' ophthalmopathy. The chain combines TRBV27 with TRBJ1-5; 10 positions match TRBD1. The sequencing sample was made of blood. Written as DNA, the CDR3 is TGTGCCAGCAGTTTATTTGGGACAGGGGAGTCCAATCAGCCCCAGCATTTT. It specifies CASSLFGTGESNQPQHF.